These T cell receptor beta chains were read from a single sample in a study of T cells in Graves' hyperthyroidism and ophthalmopathy. TCRdb re-derived calls from the multiplex PCR reads in MiXCR, one entry per CDR3 protein. The data contain fewer than 850,000 distinct CDR3 sequences, roughly 17% of them seen just once; the ten biggest clones take up 15% to 17%. Sequencing used blood. The receptors stem from a man aged 45-60 years with Graves' hyperthyroidism. Each CDR3 is given with its conserved first and last residue. D genes are given only for firm matches. Rows give clone size only sometimes, using once, few, many, or a class for an expanded clone.

J gene: TRBJ2-1; clone size: few; V gene: TRBV15; D gene: TRBD2; CDR3 protein: CATSREISGGLRNEQFF; CDR3 DNA: TGTGCCACCAGCAGAGAAATCAGCGGGGGTCTGAGGAATGAGCAGTTCTTC
J gene: TRBJ2-3; clone size: few; V gene: TRBV2; D gene: TRBD2; CDR3 protein: CASRGGLAVDTDTQYF; CDR3 DNA: TGTGCCAGCAGGGGGGGACTAGCGGTCGACACAGATACGCAGTATTTT
J gene: TRBJ2-3; clone size: many; V gene: TRBV28; D gene: TRBD2; CDR3 protein: CASTLAGADTDTQYF; CDR3 DNA: TGTGCCAGCACCTTAGCGGGAGCTGATACAGATACGCAGTATTTT
J gene: TRBJ2-1; clone size: many; V gene: TRBV18; D gene: TRBD2; CDR3 protein: CASGGLAEYRNEQFF; CDR3 DNA: TGTGCCAGCGGCGGACTAGCGGAGTACCGCAATGAGCAGTTCTTC
J gene: TRBJ2-6; clone size: .; V gene: TRBV5-1; D gene: TRBD2; CDR3 protein: CASSLVGGSSGANVLAF; CDR3 DNA: TGCGCCAGCAGCTTGGTGGGGGGGAGCTCTGGGGCCAACGTCCTGGCTTTC
J gene: TRBJ2-2; clone size: many; V gene: TRBV28; D gene: TRBD2; CDR3 protein: CASRGTSGSRDNTGELFF; CDR3 DNA: TGTGCCAGCAGGGGAACTAGCGGGAGTCGAGATAACACCGGGGAGCTGTTTTTT
J gene: TRBJ1-5; clone size: few; V gene: TRBV12-3/TRBV12-4; D gene: .; CDR3 protein: CASTSRGTSNQPQHF; CDR3 DNA: TGTGCCAGCACCTCACGAGGAACTAGCAATCAGCCCCAGCATTTT
J gene: TRBJ1-2; clone size: many; V gene: TRBV3-1; D gene: TRBD1; CDR3 protein: CASSQKGTGVGSGYTF; CDR3 DNA: TGTGCCAGCAGCCAAAAGGGGACAGGAGTCGGGTCTGGCTACACCTTC
J gene: TRBJ2-2; clone size: many; V gene: TRBV6-1; D gene: .; CDR3 protein: CASTLTGANTGELFF; CDR3 DNA: TGTGCCAGCACACTGACTGGAGCGAACACCGGGGAGCTGTTTTTT
J gene: TRBJ2-4; clone size: many; V gene: TRBV2; D gene: .; CDR3 protein: CASSDNGADLLSRNIQYF; CDR3 DNA: TGTGCCAGCAGTGATAACGGGGCAGATTTACTCAGTCGAAACATTCAGTACTTC
J gene: TRBJ1-2; clone size: .; V gene: TRBV7-2; D gene: .; CDR3 protein: CASSRGGSGYTF; CDR3 DNA: TGTGCCAGCAGCCGCGGGGGAAGCGGCTACACCTTC
J gene: TRBJ2-1; clone size: many; V gene: TRBV3-1; D gene: .; CDR3 protein: CASSQGSGSYNEQFF; CDR3 DNA: TGTGCCAGCAGCCAGGGGAGCGGCTCCTACAATGAGCAGTTCTTC
J gene: TRBJ2-3; clone size: many; V gene: TRBV2; D gene: TRBD1; CDR3 protein: CASMRDRSSTDTQYF; CDR3 DNA: TGTGCCAGCATGCGGGACAGGTCATCCACAGATACGCAGTATTTT
J gene: TRBJ2-3; clone size: many; V gene: TRBV29-1; D gene: .; CDR3 protein: CSVDWTITDTQYF; CDR3 DNA: TGCAGCGTTGATTGGACCATCACAGATACGCAGTATTTT
J gene: TRBJ2-3; clone size: few; V gene: TRBV7-3; D gene: TRBD1; CDR3 protein: CASSYGQANTDTQYF; CDR3 DNA: TGTGCCAGCAGCTACGGACAGGCAAACACAGATACGCAGTATTTT
J gene: TRBJ2-1; clone size: few; V gene: TRBV29-1; D gene: TRBD2; CDR3 protein: CSVALTSGRVCEQFF; CDR3 DNA: TGCAGCGTTGCCCTTACTAGCGGGAGAGTATGTGAGCAGTTCTTC
J gene: TRBJ1-2; clone size: many; V gene: TRBV11-2; D gene: .; CDR3 protein: CASSLDTGSYGYTF; CDR3 DNA: TGTGCCAGCAGCTTAGACACAGGGAGCTATGGCTACACCTTC
J gene: TRBJ2-7; clone size: .; V gene: TRBV7-2; D gene: .; CDR3 protein: CASSLWVEQYF; CDR3 DNA: TGTGCCAGCAGCTTATGGGTCGAGCAGTACTTC
J gene: TRBJ2-1; clone size: few; V gene: TRBV12-3/TRBV12-4; D gene: TRBD2; CDR3 protein: CASSISIAGSYNEQFF; CDR3 DNA: TGTGCCAGCAGCATATCTATAGCGGGCTCCTACAATGAGCAGTTCTTC
J gene: TRBJ2-7; clone size: many; V gene: TRBV27; D gene: TRBD1; CDR3 protein: CASSPLKFVGTGASPGWEQYF; CDR3 DNA: TGTGCCAGCAGCCCATTAAAGTTTGTAGGGACAGGGGCTAGTCCGGGATGGGAGCAGTACTTC
J gene: TRBJ2-3; clone size: few; V gene: TRBV6-1; D gene: .; CDR3 protein: CASSWEGARSDTQYF; CDR3 DNA: TGTGCCAGCAGCTGGGAGGGGGCGCGATCAGATACGCAGTATTTT
J gene: TRBJ2-3; clone size: many; V gene: TRBV7-8; D gene: .; CDR3 protein: CASSRADTQYF; CDR3 DNA: TGTGCCAGCAGCAGAGCAGATACGCAGTATTTT
J gene: TRBJ2-2; clone size: .; V gene: TRBV6-2/TRBV6-3; D gene: .; CDR3 protein: CASSSYPGQPNTGELFF; CDR3 DNA: TGTGCCAGCAGTTCTTACCCTGGGCAGCCGAACACCGGGGAGCTGTTTTTT
J gene: TRBJ1-2; clone size: many; V gene: TRBV10-3; D gene: .; CDR3 protein: CAISDLRQSANYGYTF; CDR3 DNA: TGTGCCATCAGTGACCTAAGACAGAGTGCTAACTATGGCTACACCTTC
J gene: TRBJ1-2; clone size: many; V gene: TRBV24-1; D gene: TRBD1; CDR3 protein: CATSDSSGTGNYGYTF; CDR3 DNA: TGTGCCACCAGTGATTCCTCCGGGACAGGGAACTATGGCTACACCTTC
J gene: TRBJ1-1; clone size: .; V gene: TRBV30; D gene: TRBD1; CDR3 protein: CAWSGTANTEAFF; CDR3 DNA: TGTGCCTGGAGCGGGACAGCGAACACTGAAGCTTTCTTT
J gene: TRBJ1-1; clone size: many; V gene: TRBV6-1; D gene: .; CDR3 protein: CASGWTVGDTEAFF; CDR3 DNA: TGTGCCAGCGGCTGGACAGTGGGCGACACTGAAGCTTTCTTT
J gene: TRBJ2-7; clone size: few; V gene: TRBV20-1; D gene: TRBD2; CDR3 protein: CSATPGLATDEQYF; CDR3 DNA: TGCAGTGCTACTCCGGGACTAGCCACCGACGAGCAGTACTTC
J gene: TRBJ1-1; clone size: many; V gene: TRBV27; D gene: TRBD1; CDR3 protein: CASSSMRTGRRNTEAFF; CDR3 DNA: TGTGCCAGCAGTAGTATGAGGACAGGGCGAAGGAACACTGAAGCTTTCTTT
J gene: TRBJ2-4; clone size: few; V gene: TRBV27; D gene: TRBD2; CDR3 protein: CASSLYFGRDGIQYF; CDR3 DNA: TGTGCCAGCAGTTTATATTTCGGGAGGGATGGCATTCAGTACTTC
J gene: TRBJ1-1; clone size: .; V gene: TRBV3-1; D gene: .; CDR3 protein: CASSPMLCGGFTEAFF; CDR3 DNA: TGTGCCAGCAGCCCCATGCTGTGTGGGGGTTTCACTGAAGCTTTCTTT
J gene: TRBJ2-7; clone size: many; V gene: TRBV5-1; D gene: TRBD2; CDR3 protein: CASSLLGGGYEQYF; CDR3 DNA: TGCGCCAGCAGCTTATTGGGCGGGGGATACGAGCAGTACTTC
J gene: TRBJ2-5; clone size: few; V gene: TRBV10-3; D gene: .; CDR3 protein: CAIMSRTGETQYF; CDR3 DNA: TGTGCCATCATGTCCAGGACGGGAGAGACCCAGTACTTC
J gene: TRBJ1-1; clone size: many; V gene: TRBV18; D gene: TRBD1; CDR3 protein: CASSPGTGNTEAFF; CDR3 DNA: TGTGCCAGTAGCCCCGGGACAGGTAACACTGAAGCTTTCTTT
J gene: TRBJ2-7; clone size: .; V gene: TRBV27; D gene: .; CDR3 protein: CASSLRPGGTYEQYF; CDR3 DNA: TGTGCCAGCAGTTTACGCCCTGGCGGAACCTACGAGCAGTACTTC
J gene: TRBJ1-3; clone size: .; V gene: TRBV28; D gene: TRBD1; CDR3 protein: CANSLPGQTLSGNTIYF; CDR3 DNA: TGTGCCAACAGTTTACCGGGACAGACCCTCTCTGGAAACACCATATATTTT
J gene: TRBJ1-5; clone size: .; V gene: TRBV19; D gene: .; CDR3 protein: CASSADINQPQHF; CDR3 DNA: TGTGCCAGTAGTGCCGACATCAATCAGCCCCAGCATTTT
J gene: TRBJ2-5; clone size: once; V gene: TRBV18; D gene: TRBD2; CDR3 protein: CASSPKLAGSLISDQYF; CDR3 DNA: TGTGCCAGCTCACCGAAGTTAGCGGGTTCCCTTATAAGTGACCAGTACTTC
J gene: TRBJ2-5; clone size: few; V gene: TRBV6-2/TRBV6-3; D gene: TRBD2; CDR3 protein: CTSRSSGSWNF; CDR3 DNA: TGTACCAGCAGGTCTAGCGGGAGCTGGAACTTC
J gene: TRBJ2-3; clone size: many; V gene: TRBV12-3/TRBV12-4; D gene: .; CDR3 protein: CASSLGTEDTQYF; CDR3 DNA: TGTGCCAGCAGTTTAGGGACTGAAGATACGCAGTATTTT
J gene: TRBJ2-7; clone size: many; V gene: TRBV12-3/TRBV12-4; D gene: .; CDR3 protein: CASSFLGGTYEQYF; CDR3 DNA: TGTGCCAGCAGTTTTTTAGGCGGGACCTACGAGCAGTACTTC
J gene: TRBJ2-3; clone size: .; V gene: TRBV7-9; D gene: TRBD2; CDR3 protein: CASSSTFGTKSSTDTQYF; CDR3 DNA: TGTGCCAGCAGCTCCACCTTCGGGACTAAAAGTAGCACAGATACGCAGTATTTT
J gene: TRBJ1-2; clone size: few; V gene: TRBV28; D gene: .; CDR3 protein: CASRTNYGYTF; CDR3 DNA: TGTGCCAGCCGTACTAACTATGGCTACACCTTC
J gene: TRBJ1-6; clone size: many; V gene: TRBV28; D gene: .; CDR3 protein: CASSLVPGLVGSPLHF; CDR3 DNA: TGTGCCAGCAGTTTAGTGCCAGGGCTGGTTGGATCACCCCTCCACTTT
J gene: TRBJ1-3; clone size: many; V gene: TRBV11-2; D gene: .; CDR3 protein: CASSLWGSGNTIYF; CDR3 DNA: TGTGCCAGCAGCTTGTGGGGCTCTGGAAACACCATATATTTT
J gene: TRBJ2-1; clone size: .; V gene: TRBV3-1; D gene: TRBD2; CDR3 protein: CASSQDRTSGSTLEQFF; CDR3 DNA: TGTGCCAGCAGCCAAGACCGGACTAGCGGGAGTACTCTTGAGCAGTTCTTC
J gene: TRBJ2-1; clone size: .; V gene: TRBV27; D gene: TRBD2; CDR3 protein: CASGLGLAAEQFF; CDR3 DNA: TGTGCCAGCGGTTTAGGCCTAGCGGCTGAGCAGTTCTTC
J gene: TRBJ2-1; clone size: few; V gene: TRBV28; D gene: TRBD1; CDR3 protein: CASSRLRTGRNEQFF; CDR3 DNA: TGTGCCAGCAGCCGCCTTAGGACAGGGAGGAATGAGCAGTTCTTC
J gene: TRBJ1-1; clone size: .; V gene: TRBV19; D gene: .; CDR3 protein: CASSIADTEAFF; CDR3 DNA: TGTGCCAGTAGTATAGCGGACACTGAAGCTTTCTTT
J gene: TRBJ2-3; clone size: many; V gene: TRBV28; D gene: .; CDR3 protein: CASSYRVGDTQYF; CDR3 DNA: TGTGCCAGCAGTTACAGGGTCGGAGATACGCAGTATTTT
J gene: TRBJ1-1; clone size: .; V gene: TRBV30; D gene: TRBD1; CDR3 protein: CAWSVKGTGIEAFF; CDR3 DNA: TGTGCCTGGAGTGTAAAGGGGACAGGGATTGAAGCTTTCTTT
J gene: TRBJ2-7; clone size: .; V gene: TRBV6-2/TRBV6-3; D gene: TRBD2; CDR3 protein: CASSYSRGRGLDYEQYF; CDR3 DNA: TGTGCCAGCAGTTACTCACGAGGTCGAGGACTAGACTACGAGCAGTACTTC
J gene: TRBJ2-7; clone size: many; V gene: TRBV10-3; D gene: .; CDR3 protein: CAISDGTDSYEQYF; CDR3 DNA: TGTGCCATCAGTGACGGGACGGACTCCTACGAGCAGTACTTC
J gene: TRBJ1-5; clone size: few; V gene: TRBV12-3/TRBV12-4; D gene: .; CDR3 protein: CASSPGGGQGNRPQHF; CDR3 DNA: TGTGCCAGCAGTCCCGGGGGCGGGCAGGGCAATCGGCCCCAGCATTTT